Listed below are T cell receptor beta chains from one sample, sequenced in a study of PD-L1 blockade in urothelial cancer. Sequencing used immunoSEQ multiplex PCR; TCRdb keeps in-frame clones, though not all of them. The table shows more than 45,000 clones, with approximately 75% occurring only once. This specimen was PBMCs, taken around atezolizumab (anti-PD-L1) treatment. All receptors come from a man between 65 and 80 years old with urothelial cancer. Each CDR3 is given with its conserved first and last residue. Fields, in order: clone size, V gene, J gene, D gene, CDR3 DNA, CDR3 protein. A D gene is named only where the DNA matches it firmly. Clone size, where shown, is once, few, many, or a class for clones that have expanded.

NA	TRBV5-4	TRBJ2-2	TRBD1	TGTGCCAGCAGCCCCCCAGGGGGAAACACCGGGGAGCTGTTTTTT	CASSPPGGNTGELFF
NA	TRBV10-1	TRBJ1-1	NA	TGCGCCGCTGCGGGGGGGATGAACACTGAAGCTTTCTTT	CAAAGGMNTEAFF
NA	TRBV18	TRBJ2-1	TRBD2	TGTGCCAGCTCACCACAGAACGAGCCGGGACTAGCCGGCTCCTACAATGAGCAGTTCTTC	CASSPQNEPGLAGSYNEQFF
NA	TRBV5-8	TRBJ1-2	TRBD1	TGTGCCAGCAGCCCTGGAGGAGGGGGCCTCTCTAACTATGGCTACACCTTC	CASSPGGGGLSNYGYTF
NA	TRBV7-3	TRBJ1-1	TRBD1	TGTGCCAGCAGCTTAACCGGGCCGACAGGGGGGGACACTGAAGCTTTCTTT	CASSLTGPTGGDTEAFF
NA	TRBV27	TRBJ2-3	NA	TGTGCCAGCAGGCGAATCACGACAGGTCCCACAGATACGCAGTATTTT	CASRRITTGPTDTQYF
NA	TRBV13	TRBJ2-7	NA	TGTGCCAGCAGCTTAGGGGGGGGAAGGGACTACGAGCAGTACTTC	CASSLGGGRDYEQYF
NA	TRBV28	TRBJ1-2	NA	TGTGCCAGTTCCGAGGATTCTACTAACTATGGCTACACCTTC	CASSEDSTNYGYTF
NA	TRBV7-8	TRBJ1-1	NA	TGTGCCAGCAGCCTTGAGAGGGGGATTGGAGAAGCTTTCTTT	CASSLERGIGEAFF
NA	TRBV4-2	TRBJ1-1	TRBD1	TGTGCCAGCAGCCAAGAAAGGGGGCGGACTGAAGCTTTCTTT	CASSQERGRTEAFF
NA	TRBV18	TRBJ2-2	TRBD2	TGTGCCAGCTCACCTAGGGGACTAGCGGGAAACACCGGGGAGCTGTTTTTT	CASSPRGLAGNTGELFF
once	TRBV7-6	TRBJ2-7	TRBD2	TGTGCCAGCAGCTTAATTAGCGGGAGGGATGAGCAGTACTTC	CASSLISGRDEQYF
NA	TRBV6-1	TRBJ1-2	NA	TGTGCCAGCAGGCGGGAAGGGGCGCATGGCTACACCTTC	CASRREGAHGYTF
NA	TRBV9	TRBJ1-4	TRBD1	TGTGCCAGCAGCGCACGGGGACAGGGTGGTGAAAAACTGTTTTTT	CASSARGQGGEKLFF
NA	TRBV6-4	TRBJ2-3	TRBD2	TGTGCCAGCAGTCCGACTAGCGGCACAGATACGCAGTATTTT	CASSPTSGTDTQYF
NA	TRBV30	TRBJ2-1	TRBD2	TGTGCCCTAGGGCGGGAGGTTGGCAATGAGCAGTTCTTC	CALGREVGNEQFF
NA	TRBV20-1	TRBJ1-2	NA	TGCAGTGCTACCCACAGGACCGGCTACACCTTC	CSATHRTGYTF
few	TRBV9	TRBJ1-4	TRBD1	TGTGCCAGCAGCTCCGGACAGGGCGCAACTAATGAAAAACTGTTTTTT	CASSSGQGATNEKLFF
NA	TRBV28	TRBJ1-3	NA	TGTGCCAGCAGTGCCTTACAGGGCTCTGGAAACACCATATATTTT	CASSALQGSGNTIYF
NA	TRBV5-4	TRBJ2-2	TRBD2	TGTGCCAGCAGCTTGTCCGGCCGACTAGCTTCGAACACCGGGGAGCTGTTTTTT	CASSLSGRLASNTGELFF
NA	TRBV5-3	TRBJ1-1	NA	TGTGCCAGAAGCTTGGGGGCCATTGGGTGCACTGAAGCTTTCTTT	CARSLGAIGCTEAFF
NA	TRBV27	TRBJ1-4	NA	TGTGCCAGCAGGGACGGGGTGTTTGGTGAAAAACTGTTTTTT	CASRDGVFGEKLFF
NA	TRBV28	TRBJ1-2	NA	TGTGCCAGCAGTTCCTTGGGGGCCAACGGGAGGCGAGATGGCTACACCTTC	CASSSLGANGRRDGYTF
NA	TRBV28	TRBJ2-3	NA	TGTGCCAGCAGCTTCACGGGGGACACAGATACGCAGTATTTT	CASSFTGDTDTQYF
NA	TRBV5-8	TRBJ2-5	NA	TGTGCCAGCAGCTTGCGTCCCGAGGGAGCGACCCAGTACTTC	CASSLRPEGATQYF
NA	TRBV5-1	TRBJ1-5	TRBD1	TGCGCCAGCAGCTTGGGACAGGGGGCCTGGCAGCCCCAGCATTTT	CASSLGQGAWQPQHF
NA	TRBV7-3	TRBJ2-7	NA	TGTGCCAGCAGCTATAAGACGGAGAGCTACGAGCAGTACTTC	CASSYKTESYEQYF
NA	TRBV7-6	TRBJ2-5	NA	TGTGCCAGCAGCGTAGGAACAGCGGCGGAGACCCAGTACTTC	CASSVGTAAETQYF
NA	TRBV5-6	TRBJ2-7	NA	TGTGCCAGCAGCGACACAGGGTCCCACGAGCAGTACTTC	CASSDTGSHEQYF
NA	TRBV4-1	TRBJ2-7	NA	TGCGCCAGCAGCCCCTTGCCGGGGACCTACGAGCAGTACTTC	CASSPLPGTYEQYF
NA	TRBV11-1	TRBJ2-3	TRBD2	TGTGCCAGCAATTCCGGACTAGCGGGGCCTACGCAGTATTTT	CASNSGLAGPTQYF
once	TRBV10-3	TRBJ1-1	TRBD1	TGTGCCATCAGCCCAGGGGGTAGGACTGAAGCTTTCTTT	CAISPGGRTEAFF
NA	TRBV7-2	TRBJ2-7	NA	TGTGCCAGCAGCTTAGCGGGTCTGGCAGGGTGGACCTTCTACGAGCAGTACTTC	CASSLAGLAGWTFYEQYF
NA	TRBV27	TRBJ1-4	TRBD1	TGTGCCAGCAGACCAAAACCGGGACAGGGGAGTGAAAAACTGTTTTTT	CASRPKPGQGSEKLFF
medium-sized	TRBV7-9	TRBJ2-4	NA	TGTGCCAGCAGCTTACACCCTAATGAAAACATTCAGTACTTC	CASSLHPNENIQYF
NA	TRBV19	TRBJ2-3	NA	TGTGCCAGTAGTACTACAGGGCTTGATACGCAGTATTTT	CASSTTGLDTQYF
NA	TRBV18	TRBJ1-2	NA	TGTGCCAGCTCACCTCAGGGGCAGGGTCGATCCTATGGCTACACCTTC	CASSPQGQGRSYGYTF
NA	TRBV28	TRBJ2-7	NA	TGTGCCAGCAGTTCCAGGCAAAACTCCTACGAGCAGTACTTC	CASSSRQNSYEQYF
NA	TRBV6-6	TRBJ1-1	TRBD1	TGTGCCAGCACCAGGACAGGGGTTAACACTGAAGCTTTCTTT	CASTRTGVNTEAFF
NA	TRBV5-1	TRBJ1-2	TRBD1	TGCGCCAGCAGCTTGGGGGACAGGGACCCTAACTATGGCTACACCTTC	CASSLGDRDPNYGYTF
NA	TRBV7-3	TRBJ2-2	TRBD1	TGTGCCAGCAGCGACAGGGTCACCGGGGAGCTGTTTTTT	CASSDRVTGELFF
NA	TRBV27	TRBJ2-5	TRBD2	TGTGCCAGCAGTCTACTAGCGGGACGCCCGAGGGAGACCCAGTACTTC	CASSLLAGRPRETQYF
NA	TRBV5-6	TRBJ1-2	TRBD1	TGTGCCAGCAGCTCTGGACAGGAGATTTATGGCTACACCTTC	CASSSGQEIYGYTF